The entry below describes one T cell receptor (beta chain). The antigen remains unidentified. This entry comes from a study of T-cell reconstitution after alpha-beta-depleted transplantation in children. Study findings and constraints: Recipient T cells and thymic progenitors that survived were the source of the high TCRbeta diversity seen at day 60 in some patients. Two months or so post-transplant, alpha-beta T cells reportedly derived from several hundred expanded graft clones.

The authors prepared the TCRbeta library with unique molecular identifiers. MiXCR was run by TCRdb on the PCR reads, yielding one entry per CDR3 protein. Among hundreds of thousands of distinct CDR3 sequences listed, approximately 15% were seen once. The CDR3 consists of 14 residues. V was clipped by 0 bases and J by 4 bases, with 11 bases between them. The germline V gene has CDR1 DFQATT and CDR2 SNEGSKA (reference sequence). The chain has TRBV20-1 and TRBJ2-3; the D call may be TRBD1 or TRBD2 (5 bases each). The clonotype comes from a male patient between 10 and 17 years old who had a stem cell transplant for acute lymphoblastic leukemia, so the T cells may come from the graft donor. Sample: PBMCs, mostly from graft donor cells, taken 360 days after TCRalphabeta/CD19-depleted stem cell transplant. CDR3 in DNA: TGCAGTGCTAGAGATCCCAAGGGACCAGATACGCAGTATTTT. It translates to CSARDPKGPDTQYF.